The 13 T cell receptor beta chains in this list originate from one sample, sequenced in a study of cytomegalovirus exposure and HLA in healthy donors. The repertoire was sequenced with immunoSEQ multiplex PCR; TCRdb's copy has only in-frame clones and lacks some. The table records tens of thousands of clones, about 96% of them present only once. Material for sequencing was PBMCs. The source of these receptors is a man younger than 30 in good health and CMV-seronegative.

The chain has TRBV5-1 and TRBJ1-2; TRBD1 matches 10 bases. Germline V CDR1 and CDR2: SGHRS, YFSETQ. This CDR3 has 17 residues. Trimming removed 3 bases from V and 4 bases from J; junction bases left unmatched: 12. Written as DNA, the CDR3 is TGCGCCAGCAGCTGGTCCACCCGGACAGGGGGAAGCTATGGCTACACCTTC. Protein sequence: CASSWSTRTGGSYGYTF.

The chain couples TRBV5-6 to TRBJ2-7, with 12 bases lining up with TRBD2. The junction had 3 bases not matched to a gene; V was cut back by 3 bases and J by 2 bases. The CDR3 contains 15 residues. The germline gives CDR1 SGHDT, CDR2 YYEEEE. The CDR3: CASSSGLAGTYEQYF. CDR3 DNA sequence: TGTGCCAGCAGCTCAGGACTAGCGGGAACCTACGAGCAGTACTTC.

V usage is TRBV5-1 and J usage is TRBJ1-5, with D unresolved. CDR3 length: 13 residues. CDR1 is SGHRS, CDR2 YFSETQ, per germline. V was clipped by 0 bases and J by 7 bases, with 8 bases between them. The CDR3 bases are TGCGCCAGCAGCTTGGCCGGGTCGCAGCCCCAGCATTTT. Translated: CASSLAGSQPQHF.

The DNA for the CDR3 is TGTGCCAGCAGTAGGAACCGGGATGAAAAACTGTTTTTT. Encoded protein: CASSRNRDEKLFF. The chain is built from TRBV2 and TRBJ1-4; D is unclear. V was shortened by 5 bases and J by 6 bases, with 10 bases between the two germline ends. This CDR3 has 13 residues. Germline V gene data show CDR1 as SNHLY and CDR2 as FYNNEI.

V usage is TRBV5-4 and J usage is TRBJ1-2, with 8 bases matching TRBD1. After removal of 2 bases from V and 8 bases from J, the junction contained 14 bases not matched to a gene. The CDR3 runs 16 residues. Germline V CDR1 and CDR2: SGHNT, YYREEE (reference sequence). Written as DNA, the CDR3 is TGTGCCAGCAGCTTAGCTCGGACAGGGTGGACGGGAGGCTACACCTTC. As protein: CASSLARTGWTGGYTF.

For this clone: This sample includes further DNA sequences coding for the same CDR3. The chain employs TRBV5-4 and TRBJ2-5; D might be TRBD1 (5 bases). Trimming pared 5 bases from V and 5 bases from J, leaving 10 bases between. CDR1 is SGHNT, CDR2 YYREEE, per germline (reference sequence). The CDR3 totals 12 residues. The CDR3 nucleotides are TGTGCCAGCAGTAGGGGTGGGGAGACCCAGTACTTC. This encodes CASSRGGETQYF.

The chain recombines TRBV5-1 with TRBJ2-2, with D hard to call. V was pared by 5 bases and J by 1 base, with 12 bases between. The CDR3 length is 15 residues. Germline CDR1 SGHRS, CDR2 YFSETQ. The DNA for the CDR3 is TGCGCCAGCAGGCAAGGAGTTAAGAACACCGGGGAGCTGTTTTTT. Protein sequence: CASRQGVKNTGELFF.

The CDR3 DNA reads as TGTGCCAGCAGCTCTACCAATGAGCAGTTCTTC. Translating gives CASSSTNEQFF. The chain recombines TRBV7-9 with TRBJ2-1; D not certain. V was shortened by 4 bases and J by 6 bases, with 4 bases between the two germline ends. Looked up from germline, CDR1 is SEHNR and CDR2 is FQNEAQ (reference sequence). The CDR3 loop spans 11 amino acids.

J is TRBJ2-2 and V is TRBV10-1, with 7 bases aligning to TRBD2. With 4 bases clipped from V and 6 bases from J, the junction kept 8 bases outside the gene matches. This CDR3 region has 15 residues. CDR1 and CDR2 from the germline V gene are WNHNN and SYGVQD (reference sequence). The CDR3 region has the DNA TGCGCCAGCAGTGTCGAGCGGGACTCAGCCGGGGAGCTGTTTTTT. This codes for CASSVERDSAGELFF.

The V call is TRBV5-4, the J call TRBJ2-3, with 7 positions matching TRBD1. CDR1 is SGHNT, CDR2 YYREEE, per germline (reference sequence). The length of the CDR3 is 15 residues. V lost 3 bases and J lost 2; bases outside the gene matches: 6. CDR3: CASSSTGPHTDTQYF. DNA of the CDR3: TGTGCCAGCAGCTCGACAGGGCCTCACACAGATACGCAGTATTTT.

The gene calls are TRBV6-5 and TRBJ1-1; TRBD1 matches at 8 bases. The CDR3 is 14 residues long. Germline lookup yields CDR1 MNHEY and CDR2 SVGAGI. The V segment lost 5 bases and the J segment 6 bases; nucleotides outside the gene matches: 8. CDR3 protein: CASSNRGLIAEAFF. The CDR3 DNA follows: TGTGCCAGCAGTAACAGGGGGTTAATCGCTGAAGCTTTCTTT.

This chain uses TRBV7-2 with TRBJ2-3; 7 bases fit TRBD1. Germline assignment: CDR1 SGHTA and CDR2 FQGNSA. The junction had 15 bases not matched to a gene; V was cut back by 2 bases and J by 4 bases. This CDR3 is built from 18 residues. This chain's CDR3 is CASSLINRGRGFSDTQYF. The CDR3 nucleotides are TGTGCCAGCAGCTTAATAAATAGGGGCAGGGGGTTTTCAGATACGCAGTATTTT. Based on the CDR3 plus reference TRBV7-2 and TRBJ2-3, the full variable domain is GAGVSQSPSNKVTEKGKDVELRCDPISGHTALYWYRQSLGQGLEFLIYFQGNSAPDKSGLPSDRFSAERTGGSVSTLTIQRTQQEDSAVYLCASSLINRGRGFSDTQYFGPGTRLTVL.

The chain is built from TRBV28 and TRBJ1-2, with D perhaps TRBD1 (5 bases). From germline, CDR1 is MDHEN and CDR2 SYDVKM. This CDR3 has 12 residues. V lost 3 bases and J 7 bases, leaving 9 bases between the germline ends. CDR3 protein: CASSLQGGGYTF. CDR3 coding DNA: TGTGCCAGCAGTTTGCAGGGAGGTGGCTACACCTTC.